In this sample, the clone carrying this T cell receptor beta chain turned up once. Its antigen is as yet unknown. The record originates from a study of PD-1 blockade in classical Hodgkin lymphoma. Study-wide results and limits: The study found that TCR diversity rose significantly by C4D1 in CD4+ but not CD8+ cells. Patients excluded were those beginning nivolumab under 1 year after ASCT.

Using immunoSEQ multiplex PCR, the repertoire was profiled, and TCRdb retains in-frame clones only, with some absent. Of 110,000 or so clones listed, 80% to 90% are singletons. CDR3 size: 15 residues. Exposure to brentuximab vedotin varied, and each patient had relapsed following autologous stem cell transplantation. When best responses were assessed, they were complete response, partial response or progressive disease. This sample comprised peripheral blood mononuclear cells (PBMCs), obtained before the second cycle of nivolumab. This clonotype was sampled from a human donor with classical Hodgkin lymphoma. The V call is TRBV12-2, the J call TRBJ2-7; no DNA check was done on the table's D call, TRBD1. TRBV12-2 counts as a pseudogene. CDR3 residues: CASLGDSHLSYEQYF. The CDR3 nucleotides are TGTGCAAGTCTTGGGGACAGCCACCTTTCCTACGAGCAGTACTTC.